This TCR beta chain was observed in a study of blood T cell repertoires in COVID-19. For the study at large: From the United States, Italy and Spain came samples of acute and convalescent COVID-19.

Original processing methods: Counts of nucleated cells, estimated from reference gene primer amplification, were obtained. Produced via immunoSEQ multiplex PCR; TCRdb's table is partial and in-frame only. The D gene and trimming were derived from the DNA, and the V and J assignments and clone size from that table. The sample shows more than 200,000 clones, about nine tenths of them seen only once. This clonotype was sampled from a man older than 75 with acute or convalescent COVID-19. The source material was peripheral blood.

The DNA for the CDR3 is TGTGCCAGTAGTATTAGCGGAAATACGCAGTATTTT. Translated, it gives CASSISGNTQYF. V usage is TRBV19 and J usage is TRBJ2-3; the D gene is possibly TRBD2 (6 bases). Germline CDR1 and CDR2: LNHDA and SQIVND (reference sequence). Trimming removed 3 bases from V and 7 bases from J, with 8 bases in between. The CDR3 consists of 12 residues.